Sequencing of this T cell receptor beta chain was carried out in a study of graft-versus-host responses after intestinal transplantation. Background on the study: All recipients were transplanted with multivisceral, liver-intestinal, or isolated intestinal grafts.

Germline lookup yields CDR1 LGHNT and CDR2 FRNRAP. Trimming removed 6 bases from V and 8 bases from J, with 10 bases in between. The length of the CDR3 is 11 residues. This clone was observed a handful of times. What it binds is not known. Overall study results and limits: GvH clones turned up in recipient marrow; some had shown up first in ileum or blood.

Only in-frame clones appear in the TCRdb table, and some are missing; sequencing was by immunoSEQ multiplex PCR. The sample holds approximately 86,000 clones, 90% to 95% seen once. The receptor's source is a human donor who received an intestinal transplant. V and J are TRBV12-5 and TRBJ1-2; D not certain. This material consisted of unstimulated CD4+ T cells sorted from spleen or lymph node cells, taken before intestinal transplant. Here the CDR3 reads CASGDSGGYTF. DNA for the CDR3: TGTGCTAGTGGCGACTCTGGGGGCTACACCTTC.